These T cell receptor beta chains were read from a single sample in a study of T cell responses to AZD1222 COVID-19 vaccine. The method was immunoSEQ multiplex PCR; TCRdb's version includes in-frame clones alone and lacks a portion of them. The repertoire holds 100,000 to 130,000 clones, 87% seen once, with about 5% in the top ten. The starting material was peripheral blood, obtained 28 days after the second AZD1222 dose. Receptors originate from an adult who received the AZD1222 COVID-19 vaccine. The CDR3 runs from the conserved cysteine through the conserved F or W. D genes are given only for firm matches. Rows give clone size only sometimes, using once, few, many, or a class for an expanded clone.

DNA: TGTGCCAGCAGCTTAGAGCAGGGGCTAGTCTACGAGCAGTACTTC
CDR3: CASSLEQGLVYEQYF
size: NA
D: NA
J: TRBJ2-7
V: TRBV11-2

DNA: TGTGCCAGCAGCAAAGTGGGCAGTGAGCAGTTCTTC
CDR3: CASSKVGSEQFF
size: NA
D: NA
J: TRBJ2-1
V: TRBV21-1

DNA: TGTGCCAGCAGCCCGGGACAGGCGCCCTACGAGCAGTACTTC
CDR3: CASSPGQAPYEQYF
size: NA
D: TRBD1
J: TRBJ2-7
V: TRBV6-5

DNA: TGTGCCAGCAGTTATCTGCACAATGAGCAGTTCTTC
CDR3: CASSYLHNEQFF
size: NA
D: NA
J: TRBJ2-1
V: TRBV6-5

DNA: TGTGCCAGCAACCAAGGGTTGGGCGAGCAGTACTTC
CDR3: CASNQGLGEQYF
size: NA
D: NA
J: TRBJ2-7
V: TRBV6-5

DNA: TGCGCCAGCAGCTTGTATCCGGCCGAGACCCAGTACTTC
CDR3: CASSLYPAETQYF
size: NA
D: NA
J: TRBJ2-5
V: TRBV5-1

DNA: TGCGCCAGCACGTCGAGGGGCCCACCTAATGAAAAACTGTTTTTT
CDR3: CASTSRGPPNEKLFF
size: NA
D: NA
J: TRBJ1-4
V: TRBV10-1

DNA: TGTGCCAGCAGTCCCGGACAGTCCTACGAGCAGTACTTC
CDR3: CASSPGQSYEQYF
size: NA
D: NA
J: TRBJ2-7
V: TRBV12-3/TRBV12-4

DNA: TGTGCCAGCAGTGGTATAGGCTCTGGAAACACCATATATTTT
CDR3: CASSGIGSGNTIYF
size: NA
D: NA
J: TRBJ1-3
V: TRBV2

DNA: TGTGCCAGCAGCACAGGACAGGGTGCTAACTATGGCTACACCTTC
CDR3: CASSTGQGANYGYTF
size: once
D: TRBD1
J: TRBJ1-2
V: TRBV5-4

DNA: TGTGCCAGCAGCTTAGCGAGTGATACGCAGTATTTT
CDR3: CASSLASDTQYF
size: NA
D: NA
J: TRBJ2-3
V: TRBV11-2

DNA: TGTGCCAGCAGTGATCTCGGGTCTAGTTTAGAAGAGACCCAGTACTTC
CDR3: CASSDLGSSLEETQYF
size: NA
D: NA
J: TRBJ2-5
V: TRBV28

DNA: TGCGCCAGCAGCTGGGCAGGTAGCACAGATACGCAGTATTTT
CDR3: CASSWAGSTDTQYF
size: once
D: NA
J: TRBJ2-3
V: TRBV5-1

DNA: TGTGCCATCACTGAGCAGGAAAATCAGCCCCAGCATTTT
CDR3: CAITEQENQPQHF
size: NA
D: NA
J: TRBJ1-5
V: TRBV10-3

DNA: TGTGCCAGCAGCGTAGGTGACACTAACTATGGCTACACCTTC
CDR3: CASSVGDTNYGYTF
size: few
D: NA
J: TRBJ1-2
V: TRBV9

DNA: TGCGCCAGCAGCCAAGAAGGCCCCGGAGGTGAGACCCAGTACTTC
CDR3: CASSQEGPGGETQYF
size: NA
D: NA
J: TRBJ2-5
V: TRBV4-1

DNA: TGTGCCAGCAGCTTGTTGGAGAACACTGAAGCTTTCTTT
CDR3: CASSLLENTEAFF
size: few
D: NA
J: TRBJ1-1
V: TRBV5-6

DNA: TGTGCCAGCAGCTTAGGAACACCCATGAACACTGAAGCTTTCTTT
CDR3: CASSLGTPMNTEAFF
size: NA
D: NA
J: TRBJ1-1
V: TRBV7-2

DNA: TGTGCCAGTAGTATTTTCAGGGGCGACCCCTACGAGCAGTACTTC
CDR3: CASSIFRGDPYEQYF
size: NA
D: NA
J: TRBJ2-7
V: TRBV19

DNA: TGCGCCAGCAGCCAAGATGGAACGTCCGGGGAGCTGTTTTTT
CDR3: CASSQDGTSGELFF
size: NA
D: NA
J: TRBJ2-2
V: TRBV4-1

DNA: TGTGCCAGCAGTGAATTCAGGGGAGCAACTCCCTACGAGCAGTACTTC
CDR3: CASSEFRGATPYEQYF
size: NA
D: NA
J: TRBJ2-7
V: TRBV25-1

DNA: TGTGCCAGCAGTTACGGGGGACGAAATGAGCAGTTCTTC
CDR3: CASSYGGRNEQFF
size: NA
D: NA
J: TRBJ2-1
V: TRBV6-5

DNA: TGTGCCAGCAGTAACAGGGCCGGCTATGGCTACACCTTC
CDR3: CASSNRAGYGYTF
size: NA
D: NA
J: TRBJ1-2
V: TRBV28

DNA: TGTGCCAGTAGTTACGGGGGGGCAGATACGCAGTATTTT
CDR3: CASSYGGADTQYF
size: NA
D: TRBD2
J: TRBJ2-3
V: TRBV19

DNA: TGCAGCGTCCTAGACAGGGGTCTAACAGATACGCAGTATTTT
CDR3: CSVLDRGLTDTQYF
size: NA
D: TRBD1
J: TRBJ2-3
V: TRBV29-1

DNA: TGTGCCAGCAGCCCCTACAGGGGCGGTGGCTATGGCTACACCTTC
CDR3: CASSPYRGGGYGYTF
size: NA
D: TRBD1
J: TRBJ1-2
V: TRBV6-5

DNA: TGTGCCAGCAGTTCTCTGGGGGCAGGGGCCTATGGCTACACCTTC
CDR3: CASSSLGAGAYGYTF
size: NA
D: NA
J: TRBJ1-2
V: TRBV6-5

DNA: TGTGCCAGCAGCTGGACAGGGGGCAATGAGCAGTTCTTC
CDR3: CASSWTGGNEQFF
size: NA
D: TRBD1
J: TRBJ2-1
V: TRBV5-4

DNA: TGCGCCAGCCGCCCATACGGGAGTAACTCCTACAATGAGCAGTTCTTC
CDR3: CASRPYGSNSYNEQFF
size: NA
D: NA
J: TRBJ2-1
V: TRBV5-1

DNA: TGTGCCAGCAGCTTAGCGGGTGTCCGGGAAGCTAATGAAAAACTGTTTTTT
CDR3: CASSLAGVREANEKLFF
size: NA
D: NA
J: TRBJ1-4
V: TRBV7-2

DNA: TGTGCCAGCAGTCCGGGGGTGACGGGGGGGCCACCAGATACGCAGTATTTT
CDR3: CASSPGVTGGPPDTQYF
size: NA
D: TRBD2
J: TRBJ2-3
V: TRBV6-6

DNA: TGTGCCAGCAGTGGAGTGAGACTAACTAATGGCTACACCTTC
CDR3: CASSGVRLTNGYTF
size: NA
D: NA
J: TRBJ1-2
V: TRBV6-4

DNA: TGTGCCAGCAGTTTATCCGGCGGGTACTCCTACGAGCAGTACTTC
CDR3: CASSLSGGYSYEQYF
size: NA
D: NA
J: TRBJ2-7
V: TRBV28

DNA: TGTGCCAGCAGCTTCGGCAGGGCGGAGAATTCACCCCTCCACTTT
CDR3: CASSFGRAENSPLHF
size: NA
D: NA
J: TRBJ1-6
V: TRBV5-6

DNA: TGCGCCAGCAGGCCTCCGGGACAAGCGAACACCGGGGAGCTGTTTTTT
CDR3: CASRPPGQANTGELFF
size: NA
D: NA
J: TRBJ2-2
V: TRBV5-1

DNA: TGCAGTGCTAGAGATTATGGTGAGCAGTTCTTC
CDR3: CSARDYGEQFF
size: once
D: NA
J: TRBJ2-1
V: TRBV20-1

DNA: TGTGCCTGGAGTACAGGAGATACGCAGTATTTT
CDR3: CAWSTGDTQYF
size: NA
D: NA
J: TRBJ2-3
V: TRBV30

DNA: TGTGCCAGCAGTTTAATGACGAACACTGAAGCTTTCTTT
CDR3: CASSLMTNTEAFF
size: NA
D: NA
J: TRBJ1-1
V: TRBV12-3/TRBV12-4

DNA: TGCGCCAGCAGCCAAGACTTCACAGGGTCATACAATGAGCAGTTCTTC
CDR3: CASSQDFTGSYNEQFF
size: NA
D: NA
J: TRBJ2-1
V: TRBV4-3

DNA: TGTGCCAGCAGCCTCAGACAGGGAGGCACCGGGGAGCTGTTTTTT
CDR3: CASSLRQGGTGELFF
size: NA
D: NA
J: TRBJ2-2
V: TRBV7-8

DNA: TGTGCCTGGAGGGACAGTGGAAACACCATATATTTT
CDR3: CAWRDSGNTIYF
size: few
D: NA
J: TRBJ1-3
V: TRBV30

DNA: TGTGCCAGCAGCCCCGGACAGTCCTCTGGAAACACCATATATTTT
CDR3: CASSPGQSSGNTIYF
size: NA
D: NA
J: TRBJ1-3
V: TRBV7-8

DNA: TGTGCCAGCAGCTTAGACAGCGGTCAGCCCCAGCATTTT
CDR3: CASSLDSGQPQHF
size: once
D: NA
J: TRBJ1-5
V: TRBV7-2

DNA: TGTGCCAGCAGCGCGGGGACAGGGGCTAATCAGCCCCAGCATTTT
CDR3: CASSAGTGANQPQHF
size: NA
D: TRBD1
J: TRBJ1-5
V: TRBV13

DNA: TGTGCCATCAGTGGTATGGGGGATTATAATTCACCCCTCCACTTT
CDR3: CAISGMGDYNSPLHF
size: NA
D: NA
J: TRBJ1-6
V: TRBV10-3

DNA: TGTGCCAGCAGTTCCGGGCCCCTAGCGGGAAAGGGCACCGGGGAGCTGTTTTTT
CDR3: CASSSGPLAGKGTGELFF
size: NA
D: TRBD2
J: TRBJ2-2
V: TRBV28

DNA: TGTGCCAGCAGGCCCCCCCGGGACAGGGGCCCTAATCAGCCCCAGCATTTT
CDR3: CASRPPRDRGPNQPQHF
size: NA
D: TRBD1
J: TRBJ1-5
V: TRBV2

DNA: TGTGCCAGCAGCTTAAGCTTTTCAGCAACTAACTATGGCTACACCTTC
CDR3: CASSLSFSATNYGYTF
size: NA
D: NA
J: TRBJ1-2
V: TRBV7-2

DNA: TGCGCCAGCAGCTCGGGAGACAGCTCTGGGGCCAACGTCCTGACTTTC
CDR3: CASSSGDSSGANVLTF
size: once
D: NA
J: TRBJ2-6
V: TRBV5-1

DNA: TGTGCCAGCAGCTTATCACGACAGGGTAGGGGCAATCAGCCCCAGCATTTT
CDR3: CASSLSRQGRGNQPQHF
size: NA
D: TRBD1
J: TRBJ1-5
V: TRBV5-6

DNA: TGTGCCAGCAGCTTGAGGATCCAGGGAAAACTTATGAACACTGAAGCTTTCTTT
CDR3: CASSLRIQGKLMNTEAFF
size: NA
D: NA
J: TRBJ1-1
V: TRBV5-5

DNA: TGTGCCAGCAGTCAAGAGAACACCGGGGAGCTGTTTTTT
CDR3: CASSQENTGELFF
size: NA
D: NA
J: TRBJ2-2
V: TRBV7-9

DNA: TGTGCCAGCGGGGAACCGATTAATGAAAAACTGTTTTTT
CDR3: CASGEPINEKLFF
size: NA
D: NA
J: TRBJ1-4
V: TRBV2